This entry lists 30 T cell receptor beta chains sequenced from one sample in a study of blood T cell repertoires in COVID-19. The data were produced by immunoSEQ multiplex PCR, yet TCRdb's version contains in-frame clones alone and is incomplete. Of 150,000 to 200,000 clones detected, over 80% appear once; the ten largest clones hold under 4%. Sequenced material: PBMCs or T cells enriched from blood (not recorded which). The receptors were gathered from a woman in her 30s who had been exposed to COVID-19.

This rearrangement joins TRBV7-9 to TRBJ2-7; a weak D match, TRBD2 (6 bases). The CDR3 is 13 residues long. The germline V gene encodes CDR1 SEHNR and CDR2 FQNEAQ (reference sequence). V lost 5 bases and J lost 1, with 9 bases in between. The CDR3 sequence is CASSPTSSYEQYF. CDR3 nucleotides: TGTGCCAGCAGCCCGACTAGTTCCTACGAGCAGTACTTC.

This chain uses TRBV7-8 with TRBJ1-2, with D perhaps matching TRBD1 (5 bases). The CDR3 is 13 amino acids. Germline CDR1 is SGHVS and CDR2 is FQNEAQ. The V gene lost 1 base and the J gene lost 9 bases, with 12 bases spanning the gap. CDR3 DNA sequence: TGTGCCAGCAGCTTAGGTCAGGGTAGGAGCTACACCTTC. Translated: CASSLGQGRSYTF.

V gene TRBV6-5 combines with J gene TRBJ1-2; possible D gene TRBD1, 6 bases. Trimming took 0 bases from V and 3 from J, leaving 8 bases between them. Looked up from germline, CDR1 is MNHEY and CDR2 is SVGAGI. This CDR3 contains 14 residues. CDR3: CASSYSPGDYGYTF. CDR3 nucleotide sequence: TGTGCCAGCAGTTACTCCCCAGGGGACTATGGCTACACCTTC.

This chain links TRBV5-5 with TRBJ1-5; D is possibly TRBD1 (6 bases). V dropped 4 bases and J dropped 6 bases, with 20 bases sitting between them. Per the germline V gene, CDR1 is SGHKS and CDR2 is YYEKEE (reference sequence). The CDR3 sequence is 16 residues long. CDR3 nucleotides: TGTGCCAGCAGCGTACAGGGTCGCCTAAGCGGTCAGCCCCAGCATTTT. The encoded protein is CASSVQGRLSGQPQHF.

This chain links TRBV3-1 (or the pseudogene TRBV3-2) with TRBJ1-5, with 9 bases identical to TRBD1. The CDR3 loop spans 14 amino acids. Trimming cost V 4 bases and J 5 bases; bases outside gene matches: 3. Per germline, CDR1 LGHDT and CDR2 YNNKEL (reference sequence). The CDR3 here is CASSPGQGHQPQHF. CDR3 DNA: TGTGCCAGCAGCCCAGGACAGGGGCATCAGCCCCAGCATTTT.

The chain is built from TRBV7-8 and TRBJ2-7; TRBD1 matches 8 bases. Germline trimming cut 6 bases from V and 5 bases from J; bases unmatched to any gene: 9. This CDR3 has 14 amino acids. Germline CDR1 and CDR2: SGHVS and FQNEAQ. The CDR3 loop is CASSRQGLFDEQYF. The CDR3 region has the DNA TGTGCCAGCAGTCGACAGGGGCTTTTCGACGAGCAGTACTTC.

The genes are TRBV5-5 and TRBJ2-5; 8 nucleotides match TRBD1. The germline CDR1 and CDR2 sequences are SGHKS and YYEKEE (reference sequence). The CDR3 has 15 residues. Germline trimming cut 2 bases from V and 3 bases from J; bases unmatched to any gene: 6. CDR3 in amino acids: CASSFPQGAEETQYF. The CDR3 coding sequence is TGTGCCAGCAGCTTCCCCCAGGGGGCAGAAGAGACCCAGTACTTC. Complete variable domain (other parts from reference TRBV5-5 and TRBJ2-5): DAGVTQSPTHLIKTRGQQVTLRCSPISGHKSVSWYQQVLGQGPQFIFQYYEKEERGRGNFPDRFSARQFPNYSSELNVNALLLGDSALYLCASSFPQGAEETQYFGPGTRLLVL.

The chain uses TRBV5-8 and TRBJ1-1; 8 bases are a match to TRBD1. J gave up 8 bases and V 4 bases, and 10 bases lay outside the gene matches. The CDR3 totals 14 residues. Germline CDR1 and CDR2: SGHTS and YDEGEE. The CDR3 here is CASSPRTGTMEAFF. CDR3 DNA sequence: TGTGCCAGCAGCCCTCGGACAGGGACCATGGAAGCTTTCTTT.

CDR3 protein: CASSQDSAAGRVINYGYTF. In DNA, the CDR3 is TGTGCCAGCAGCCAAGATTCCGCGGCGGGGAGGGTGATTAACTATGGCTACACCTTC. The V and J genes are TRBV3-1 (or the pseudogene TRBV3-2) and TRBJ1-2; D remains unclear. The CDR3 has 19 residues. Germline-derived CDR1 and CDR2 are LGHDT and YNNKEL (reference sequence). V was clipped by 0 bases and J by 1 base, with 21 bases between them.

The rearrangement joins TRBV7-3 to TRBJ2-5; 14 positions match TRBD2. After removal of 2 bases from V and 4 bases from J, the junction contained 9 bases not matched to a gene. Per germline, CDR1 SGHTA and CDR2 FQGTGA. This CDR3 has 18 residues. The CDR3 region is CASSLGLAGGDRGETQYF. The CDR3 DNA is TGTGCCAGCAGCTTAGGACTAGCGGGGGGAGACCGTGGAGAGACCCAGTACTTC. Combining the CDR3 with reference TRBV7-3 and TRBJ2-5 gives the whole variable domain GAGVSQTPSNKVTEKGKYVELRCDPISGHTALYWYRQSLGQGPEFLIYFQGTGAADDSGLPNDRFFAVRPEGSVSTLKIQRTERGDSAVYLCASSLGLAGGDRGETQYFGPGTRLLVL.

This clone was detected a few times. V usage is TRBV3-1 (or the pseudogene TRBV3-2) and J usage is TRBJ1-1; maybe TRBD1 (6 bases). Trimming cost V 0 bases and J 5 bases, with 10 bases left between them. CDR1 and CDR2 from the germline V gene are LGHDT and YNNKEL (reference sequence). This CDR3 is built from 14 residues. CDR3 protein: CASSQDQGNTEAFF. The CDR3 DNA follows: TGTGCCAGCAGCCAAGATCAGGGGAATACTGAAGCTTTCTTT.

This clone has at least ten counts. This chain connects TRBV29-1 to TRBJ2-7, with a tentative D call TRBD2 (6 bases). V gave up 4 bases and J gave up 4 bases, with 14 bases separating them. The CDR3 is 13 amino acids. In germline, CDR1 is SQVTM, CDR2 ANQGSEA. CDR3 protein: CSVGGRTTYEQYF. The CDR3 DNA is TGCAGCGTTGGAGGCAGGACTACATACGAGCAGTACTTC.

This chain links TRBV5-1 with TRBJ2-3; D possibly corresponds to TRBD1 (5 bases). This CDR3 comprises 16 residues. CDR1 is SGHRS, CDR2 YFSETQ, per germline. V gave up 4 bases and J gave up 0 bases, with 15 bases separating them. This CDR3 is CASSTVRQSSTDTQYF. CDR3 in DNA: TGCGCCAGCAGCACCGTTAGACAGTCTAGCACAGATACGCAGTATTTT.

Comments on this clone: Within the sample, other DNA sequences also encode this same CDR3. The chain couples TRBV19 to TRBJ1-1; D gene uncertain. Trimming pared 3 bases from V and 5 bases from J, leaving 13 bases between. CDR3 length: 14 amino acids. The V gene's germline CDR1 is LNHDA and CDR2 SQIVND (reference sequence). DNA for the CDR3: TGTGCCAGTAGTATTGGAGGGCCGCGGACTGAAGCTTTCTTT. Protein product: CASSIGGPRTEAFF.

This rearrangement joins TRBV6-5 to TRBJ1-5; no reliable D call. CDR3 length equals 14 residues. V lost 6 bases and J 1 base, leaving 10 bases between the germline ends. CDR1 is MNHEY, CDR2 SVGAGI, per germline. The CDR3 region is CASRSARSNQPQHF. The CDR3 DNA is TGTGCCAGCAGGTCAGCGCGGAGCAATCAGCCCCAGCATTTT.

The chain has TRBV5-1 and TRBJ1-2, with TRBD1 matching over 9 bases. Germline V CDR1 and CDR2: SGHRS, YFSETQ. The CDR3 extends over 14 amino acids. The J segment lost 7 bases and the V segment lost 5 bases, leaving 9 bases of the junction unmatched. Written as DNA, the CDR3 is TGCGCCAGCAGTCGGGACAGGGAGCTTGGTGGCTACACCTTC. It is translated as CASSRDRELGGYTF. The variable domain in full, with the rest retrieved from reference TRBV5-1 and TRBJ1-2, is KAGVTQTPRYLIKTRGQQVTLSCSPISGHRSVSWYQQTPGQGLQFLFEYFSETQRNKGNFPGRFSGRQFSNSRSEMNVSTLELGDSALYLCASSRDRELGGYTFGSGTRLTVV.

The chain employs TRBV7-9 and TRBJ1-1; D may be TRBD1 (5 bases). There are 11 residues in the CDR3. Germline assignment: CDR1 SEHNR and CDR2 FQNEAQ (reference sequence). V shed 4 bases and J shed 8 bases, with 8 bases lying between them. This CDR3 reads CASSSWTEAFF. Written as DNA, the CDR3 is TGTGCCAGCAGCTCATGGACAGAAGCTTTCTTT.

The CDR3 DNA is TGTGCCAGCAGCTTCGGACACACGAACACTGAAGCTTTCTTT. Residues: CASSFGHTNTEAFF. The chain joins TRBV7-9 to TRBJ1-1; D is possibly TRBD1 (5 bases). V lost 3 bases, J lost 1 base, and 9 bases lay in between. The CDR3 has 14 amino acids. Germline CDR1 SEHNR, CDR2 FQNEAQ (reference sequence).

Of note for this clone: The same CDR3 also results from other DNA sequences found in this sample. CDR3 sequence reads: CASSLFGKPYEQYF. CDR3 DNA: TGTGCCAGCAGCCTGTTCGGGAAGCCCTACGAGCAGTACTTC. This rearrangement joins TRBV7-6 to TRBJ2-7; tentative D call: TRBD2 (5 bases). CDR1 SGHVS and CDR2 FNYEAQ come from the germline V gene. V was cut by 5 bases and J by 2 bases, with 13 bases left in between. There are 14 residues in the CDR3. The entire variable domain, with the rest obtained from reference TRBV7-6 and TRBJ2-7, is as follows: GAGVSQSPRYKVTKRGQDVALRCDPISGHVSLYWYRQALGQGPEFLTYFNYEAQQDKSGLPNDRFSAERPEGSISTLTIQRTEQRDSAMYRCASSLFGKPYEQYFGPGTRLTVT.

The table lists this clone with a count of one. V is TRBV3-1 (or the pseudogene TRBV3-2) and J is TRBJ2-7; no reliable D call. V was trimmed by 0 bases and J by 11 bases, leaving 17 bases between them. The CDR3 spans 14 residues. The V gene's germline CDR1 is LGHDT and CDR2 YNNKEL (reference sequence). Here the CDR3 reads CASSQDLGAQTKYF. CDR3 coding DNA: TGTGCCAGCAGCCAAGATCTCGGCGCTCAAACTAAGTACTTC.

This chain connects TRBV10-3 to TRBJ1-3; 9 nucleotides align to TRBD1. V trimming: 4 bases; J trimming: 4 bases; junction bases outside the gene matches: 8. The V gene's germline CDR1 is ENHRY and CDR2 SYGVKD. The CDR3 loop spans 16 amino acids. The CDR3 is CAISATNRGQGNTIYF. Written as DNA, the CDR3 is TGTGCCATCAGTGCCACAAACAGGGGGCAAGGAAACACCATATATTTT.

The chain carries TRBV5-1 and TRBJ1-1, with D unresolved. The CDR3 spans 17 residues. In germline, CDR1 is SGHRS, CDR2 YFSETQ. V was trimmed by 6 bases and J by 0 bases, leaving 21 bases between them. The CDR3 DNA reads as TGCGCCAGCACCAACACCCTCGGGAAAAGCATGAACACTGAAGCTTTCTTT. Translating it yields CASTNTLGKSMNTEAFF.

The chain joins TRBV5-1 to TRBJ1-4; a weak D match, TRBD1 (5 bases). Per germline, CDR1 SGHRS and CDR2 YFSETQ. V was shortened by 0 bases and J by 5 bases, with 14 bases between the two germline ends. The CDR3 has 16 residues. The CDR3: CASSLAGVGVNEKLFF. In nucleotides, the CDR3 is TGCGCCAGCAGCTTGGCCGGTGTAGGGGTGAATGAAAAACTGTTTTTT. Looking up the rest from reference TRBV5-1 and TRBJ1-4 gives the full variable domain: KAGVTQTPRYLIKTRGQQVTLSCSPISGHRSVSWYQQTPGQGLQFLFEYFSETQRNKGNFPGRFSGRQFSNSRSEMNVSTLELGDSALYLCASSLAGVGVNEKLFFGSGTQLSVL.

The chain joins TRBV4-1 to TRBJ2-2; D is possibly TRBD2 (6 bases). This CDR3 has 17 amino acids. V dropped 3 bases and J dropped 4 bases, with 18 bases sitting between them. Germline values: CDR1 MGHRA, CDR2 YSYEKL. CDR3 sequence reads: CASSQPPPRGSTGELFF. The CDR3 bases are TGCGCCAGCAGCCAGCCCCCCCCGCGGGGAAGCACCGGGGAGCTGTTTTTT.

CDR3 sequence: CASSGQGTRGYTF. The CDR3 DNA reads TGTGCCAGCAGTGGACAGGGAACTCGAGGCTACACCTTC. The chain combines TRBV12-3 or TRBV12-4 with TRBJ1-2, with 8 bases matching TRBD1. The CDR3 loop spans 13 amino acids. J lost 8 bases, V lost 5 bases, and 7 bases had no gene match.

J is TRBJ1-6 and V is TRBV5-5; D is perhaps TRBD1 (6 bases). The CDR3 extends over 12 amino acids. Trimming took 3 bases from V and 10 from J, leaving 8 bases between them. The germline V gene encodes CDR1 SGHKS and CDR2 YYEKEE (reference sequence). CDR3 residues: CASSSDRSPLHF. The DNA for the CDR3 is TGTGCCAGCAGCTCCGACAGGTCACCCCTCCACTTT.

On this clone: This specimen includes other DNA sequences encoding the same CDR3. CDR3 residues: CAISTTGYEQYF. The CDR3 DNA sequence: TGTGCCATCAGTACGACAGGCTACGAGCAGTACTTC. V is TRBV10-3 and J is TRBJ2-7; a possible D gene is TRBD1 (6 bases). Germline CDR1 ENHRY, CDR2 SYGVKD. Deletions cut 5 bases from V and 3 bases from J, with 8 bases between. The CDR3 runs to 12 residues.

The chain recombines TRBV19 with TRBJ1-1; 8 bases map to TRBD1. Germline assignment: CDR1 LNHDA and CDR2 SQIVND (reference sequence). This CDR3 spans 14 amino acids. V trimming: 6 bases; J trimming: 3 bases; junction bases outside the gene matches: 6. The CDR3 DNA sequence: TGTGCCAGTAGCAACAGGGGGGGATACACTGAAGCTTTCTTT. Its translation is CASSNRGGYTEAFF. Full variable domain (missing parts from reference TRBV19 and TRBJ1-1): DGGITQSPKYLFRKEGQNVTLSCEQNLNHDAMYWYRQDPGQGLRLIYYSQIVNDFQKGDIAEGYSVSREKKESFPLTVTSAQKNPTAFYLCASSNRGGYTEAFFGQGTRLTVV.

This chain joins TRBV15 and TRBJ1-5; D not certain. Germline V lookup: CDR1 LNHNV, CDR2 YYDKDF (reference sequence). Between the trimmed V and J ends, which lost 3 bases and 4 bases, there was a span of 10 bases. CDR3 length: 14 residues. CDR3 loop: CATSRARGNQPQHF. DNA for the CDR3: TGTGCCACCAGCAGGGCCCGAGGGAATCAGCCCCAGCATTTT.

V gene TRBV7-2 combines with J gene TRBJ1-5, with D uncertain. This CDR3 contains 15 residues. In germline, CDR1 is SGHTA, CDR2 FQGNSA. The germline V and J ends were trimmed by 2 bases and 1 base, with 9 bases remaining between them. As DNA, the CDR3 is TGTGCCAGCAGCTTATCCCCCTCGAGCAATCAGCCCCAGCATTTT. It translates to CASSLSPSSNQPQHF.